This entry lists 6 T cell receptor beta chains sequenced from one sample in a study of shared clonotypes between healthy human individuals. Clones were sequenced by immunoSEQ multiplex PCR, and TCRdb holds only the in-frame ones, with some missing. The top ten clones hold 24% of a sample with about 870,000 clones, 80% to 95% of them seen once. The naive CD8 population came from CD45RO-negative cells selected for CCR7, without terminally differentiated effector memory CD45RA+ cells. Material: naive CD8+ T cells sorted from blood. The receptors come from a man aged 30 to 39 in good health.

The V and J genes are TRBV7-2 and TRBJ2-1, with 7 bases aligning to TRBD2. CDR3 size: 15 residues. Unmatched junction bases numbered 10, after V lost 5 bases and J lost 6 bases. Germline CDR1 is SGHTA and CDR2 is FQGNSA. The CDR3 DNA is TGTGCCAGCAGCCCTATGGCGGGAGAGAGCAATGAGCAGTTCTTC. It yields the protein CASSPMAGESNEQFF.

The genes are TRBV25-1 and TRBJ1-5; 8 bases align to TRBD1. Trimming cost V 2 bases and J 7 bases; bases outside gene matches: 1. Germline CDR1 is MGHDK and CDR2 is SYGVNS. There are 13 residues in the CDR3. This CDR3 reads CASSERQGQPQHF. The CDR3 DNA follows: TGTGCCAGCAGTGAAAGACAGGGGCAGCCCCAGCATTTT.

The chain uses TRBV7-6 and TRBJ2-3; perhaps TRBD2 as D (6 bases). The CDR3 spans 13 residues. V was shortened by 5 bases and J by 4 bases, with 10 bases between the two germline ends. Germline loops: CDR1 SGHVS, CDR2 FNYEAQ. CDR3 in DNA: TGTGCCAGCAGCCGGACGGGAGCAGATACGCAGTATTTT. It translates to CASSRTGADTQYF.

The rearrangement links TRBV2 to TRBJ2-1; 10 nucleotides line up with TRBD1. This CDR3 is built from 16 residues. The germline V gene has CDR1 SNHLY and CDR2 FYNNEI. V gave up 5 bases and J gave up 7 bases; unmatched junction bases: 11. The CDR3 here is CASSPGTGALWNEQFF. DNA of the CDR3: TGTGCCAGCAGTCCCGGGACAGGGGCCTTATGGAATGAGCAGTTCTTC. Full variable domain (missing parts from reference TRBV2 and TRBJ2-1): EPEVTQTPSHQVTQMGQEVILRCVPISNHLYFYWYRQILGQKVEFLVSFYNNEISEKSEIFDDQFSVERPDGSNFTLKIRSTKLEDSAMYFCASSPGTGALWNEQFFGPGTRLTVL.

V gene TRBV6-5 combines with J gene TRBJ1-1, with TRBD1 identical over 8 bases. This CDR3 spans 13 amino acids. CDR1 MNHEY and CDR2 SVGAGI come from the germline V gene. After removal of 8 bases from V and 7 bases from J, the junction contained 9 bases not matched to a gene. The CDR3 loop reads CASRGQGEGEAFF. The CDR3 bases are TGTGCCAGCCGTGGACAGGGTGAAGGTGAAGCTTTCTTT.

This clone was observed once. The chain's CDR3 is CASSNPAGVWDEQFF. DNA of the CDR3: TGCGCCAGCAGCAACCCAGCGGGAGTGTGGGATGAGCAGTTCTTC. This chain links TRBV5-1 with TRBJ2-1; 8 bases agree with TRBD2. With V trimmed by 4 bases and J by 8 bases, 11 bases remained unmatched. In germline, CDR1 is SGHRS, CDR2 YFSETQ. CDR3 length: 15 residues.